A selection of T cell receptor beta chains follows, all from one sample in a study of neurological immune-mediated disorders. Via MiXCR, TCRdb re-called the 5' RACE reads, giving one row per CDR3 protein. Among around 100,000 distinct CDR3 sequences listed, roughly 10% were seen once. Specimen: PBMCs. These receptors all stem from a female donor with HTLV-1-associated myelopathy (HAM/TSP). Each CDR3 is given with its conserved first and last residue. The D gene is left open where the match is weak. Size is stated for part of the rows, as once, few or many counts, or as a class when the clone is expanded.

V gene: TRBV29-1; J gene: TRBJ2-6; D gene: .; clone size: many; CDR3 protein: CSVVHRSGANVLTF; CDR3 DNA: TGCAGCGTTGTCCACCGCTCTGGGGCCAACGTCCTGACTTTC
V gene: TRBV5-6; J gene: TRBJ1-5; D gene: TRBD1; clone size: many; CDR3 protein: CASSRGQGYSNQPQHF; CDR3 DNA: TGTGCCAGCAGCCGGGGACAGGGATATAGCAATCAGCCCCAGCATTTT
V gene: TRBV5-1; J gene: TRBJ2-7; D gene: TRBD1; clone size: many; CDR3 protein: CASSPITGTGDHEQYF; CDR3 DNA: TGCGCCAGCAGCCCCATCACGGGGACAGGGGACCACGAGCAGTACTTC
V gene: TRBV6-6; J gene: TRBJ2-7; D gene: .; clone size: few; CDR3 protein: CASSYQPLEQYF; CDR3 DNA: TGTGCCAGCAGTTACCAACCTCTCGAGCAGTACTTC
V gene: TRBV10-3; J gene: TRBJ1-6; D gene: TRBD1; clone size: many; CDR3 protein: CAISERRGDNSPLHF; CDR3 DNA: TGTGCCATCAGTGAACGCAGGGGGGATAATTCACCCCTCCACTTT
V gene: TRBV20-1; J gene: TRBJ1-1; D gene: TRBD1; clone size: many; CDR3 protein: CSARSGTGGSGNTEAFF; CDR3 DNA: TGCAGTGCTAGATCCGGGACAGGGGGCTCAGGGAACACTGAAGCTTTCTTT
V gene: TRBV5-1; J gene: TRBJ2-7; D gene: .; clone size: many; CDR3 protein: CASSPPTAYEQYF; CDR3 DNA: TGCGCCAGCAGCCCCCCCACGGCCTACGAGCAGTACTTC
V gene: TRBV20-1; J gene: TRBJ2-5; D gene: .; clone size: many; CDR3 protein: CSGGTRQETQYF; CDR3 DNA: TGCAGTGGAGGGACTCGACAAGAGACCCAGTACTTC
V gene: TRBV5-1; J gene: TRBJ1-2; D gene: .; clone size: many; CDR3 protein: CASSLDLGADGYTF; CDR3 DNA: TGCGCCAGCAGCTTGGATTTGGGGGCGGATGGCTACACCTTC
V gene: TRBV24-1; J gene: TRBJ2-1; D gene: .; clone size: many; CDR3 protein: CAISRADSNEQFF; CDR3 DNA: TGTGCCATCTCCCGGGCCGATTCCAATGAGCAGTTCTTC
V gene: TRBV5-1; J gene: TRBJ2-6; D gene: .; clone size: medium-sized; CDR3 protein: CASSLRTGRTSGANVLTF; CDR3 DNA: TGCGCCAGCAGCTTGCGTACGGGGAGGACCTCTGGGGCCAACGTCCTGACTTTC
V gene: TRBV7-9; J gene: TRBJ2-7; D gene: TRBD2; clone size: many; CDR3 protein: CASSLAGTSLITPSYEQYF; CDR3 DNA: TGTGCCAGCAGCTTAGCGGGGACTAGCCTAATTACACCCTCCTACGAGCAGTACTTC
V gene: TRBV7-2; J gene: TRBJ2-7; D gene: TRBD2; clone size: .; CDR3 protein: CASSLVAGGYYKQYF; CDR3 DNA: TGCGCCAGCAGCTTAGTAGCGGGGGGCTACTACAAGCAGTACTTC
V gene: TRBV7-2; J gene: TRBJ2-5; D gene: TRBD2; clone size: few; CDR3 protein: CASSLGAGGGETQYF; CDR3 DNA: TGTGCCAGCAGCTTAGGAGCGGGGGGAGGAGAGACCCAGTACTTC
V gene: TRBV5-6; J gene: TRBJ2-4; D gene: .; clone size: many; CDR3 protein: CASSLFSGDQNIQYF; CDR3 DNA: TGTGCCAGCAGCTTGTTCTCAGGGGACCAAAACATTCAGTACTTC
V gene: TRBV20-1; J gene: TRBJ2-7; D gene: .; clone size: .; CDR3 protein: CSARDPAAYEQYF; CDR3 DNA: TGCAGTGCTAGAGATCCAGCGGCCTACGAGCAGTACTTC
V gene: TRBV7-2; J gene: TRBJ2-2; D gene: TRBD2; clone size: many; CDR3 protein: CASSPPGLAGAGELFF; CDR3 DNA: TGTGCCAGCAGCCCGCCGGGACTAGCGGGGGCCGGGGAGCTGTTTTTT
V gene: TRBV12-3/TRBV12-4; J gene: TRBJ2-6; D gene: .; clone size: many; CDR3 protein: CASNQRSGANVLTF; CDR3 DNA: TGTGCCAGCAACCAGCGCTCTGGGGCCAACGTCCTGACTTTC